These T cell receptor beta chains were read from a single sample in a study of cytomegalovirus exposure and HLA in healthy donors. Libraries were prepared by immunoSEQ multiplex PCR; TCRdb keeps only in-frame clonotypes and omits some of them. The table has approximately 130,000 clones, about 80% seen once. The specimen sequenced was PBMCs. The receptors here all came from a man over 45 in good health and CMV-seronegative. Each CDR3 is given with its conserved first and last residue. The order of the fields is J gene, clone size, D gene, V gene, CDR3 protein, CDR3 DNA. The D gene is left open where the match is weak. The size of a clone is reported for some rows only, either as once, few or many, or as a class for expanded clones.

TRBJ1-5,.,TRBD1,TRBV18,CASSPRQGQGNQPQHF,TGTGCCAGCTCACCCAGGCAGGGACAGGGAAATCAGCCCCAGCATTTT
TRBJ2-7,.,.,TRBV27,CASSLPGRGNYEQYF,TGTGCCAGCAGTTTGCCCGGACGGGGGAACTACGAGCAGTACTTC
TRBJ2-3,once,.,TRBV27,CATLGQPTDTQYF,TGTGCCACCTTAGGACAGCCTACAGATACGCAGTATTTT
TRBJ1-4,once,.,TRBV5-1,CASSLQGGNEKLFF,TGCGCCAGCAGCTTACAGGGTGGTAATGAAAAACTGTTTTTT
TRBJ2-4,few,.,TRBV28,CASSFHSTLAKNIQYF,TGTGCCAGCAGTTTTCACAGTACGCTAGCCAAAAACATTCAGTACTTC
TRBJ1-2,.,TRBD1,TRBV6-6,CASSSDRTGGYGYTF,TGTGCCAGCAGTTCCGACCGGACAGGGGGGTATGGCTACACCTTC
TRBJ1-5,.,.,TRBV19,CASSRESIGRVNQPQHF,TGTGCCAGTAGTCGCGAATCTATCGGTCGCGTCAATCAGCCCCAGCATTTT
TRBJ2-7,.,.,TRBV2,CASSEMAYEQYF,TGTGCCAGCAGTGAAATGGCTTACGAGCAGTACTTC
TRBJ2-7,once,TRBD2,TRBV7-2,CASSLGTSGPYEQYF,TGTGCCAGCAGCTTAGGAACTAGCGGTCCCTACGAGCAGTACTTC
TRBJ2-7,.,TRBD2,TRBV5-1,CASSLEGTSGNEQYF,TGCGCCAGCAGCTTGGAAGGGACTAGCGGGAACGAGCAGTACTTC
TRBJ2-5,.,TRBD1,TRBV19,CASSVGTGRGETQYF,TGTGCCAGTAGTGTAGGGACAGGGAGAGGAGAGACCCAGTACTTC
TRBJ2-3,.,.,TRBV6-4,CASSETGVRTDTQYF,TGTGCCAGCAGTGAAACGGGAGTACGTACAGATACGCAGTATTTT
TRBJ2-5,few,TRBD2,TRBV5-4,CASSLGTSGVGETQYF,TGTGCCAGCAGCTTGGGGACTAGCGGAGTAGGGGAGACCCAGTACTTC
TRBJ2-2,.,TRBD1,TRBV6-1,CASSASGGLTGELFF,TGTGCCAGCAGTGCGTCAGGGGGCCTCACCGGGGAGCTGTTTTTT
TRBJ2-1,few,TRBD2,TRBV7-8,CASSHWRTSGSGEQFF,TGTGCCAGCAGCCATTGGCGGACTAGCGGGAGTGGTGAGCAGTTCTTC
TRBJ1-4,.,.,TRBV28,CASSVSGSREKLFF,TGTGCCAGCAGTGTTTCCGGGAGTCGGGAAAAACTGTTTTTT
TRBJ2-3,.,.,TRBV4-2,CASSLEGHKYTDTQYF,TGTGCCAGCAGCCTCGAGGGACACAAGTACACAGATACGCAGTATTTT
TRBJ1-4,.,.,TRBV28,CASVRAGFTATNEKLFF,TGTGCCAGCGTCAGGGCCGGCTTTACCGCAACTAATGAAAAACTGTTTTTT
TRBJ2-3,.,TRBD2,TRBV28,CASSLAGGGDTQYF,TGTGCCAGCAGTTTAGCGGGAGGTGGAGATACGCAGTATTTT
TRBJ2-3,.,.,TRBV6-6,CASAGITDTQYF,TGTGCCAGCGCGGGGATCACAGATACGCAGTATTTT
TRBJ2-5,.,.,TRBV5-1,CASSLVPGSLETQYF,TGCGCCAGCAGCTTGGTTCCAGGCAGTCTAGAGACCCAGTACTTC
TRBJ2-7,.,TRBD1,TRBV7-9,CASSADRVGSLYF,TGTGCCAGCAGCGCAGACAGGGTTGGGAGTCTGTACTTC
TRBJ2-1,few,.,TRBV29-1,CSVEGGRAPWNEQFF,TGCAGCGTTGAAGGAGGCAGGGCCCCTTGGAATGAGCAGTTCTTC
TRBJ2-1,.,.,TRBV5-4,CASGGKSEQFF,TGTGCCAGCGGGGGGAAATCCGAGCAGTTCTTC
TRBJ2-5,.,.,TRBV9,CASSLPVGGSGGETQYF,TGTGCCAGCAGCCTCCCCGTGGGGGGCTCAGGGGGAGAGACCCAGTACTTC
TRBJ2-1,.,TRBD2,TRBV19,CASSIQASGSANEQFF,TGTGCCAGTAGTATTCAGGCGAGCGGGAGTGCCAATGAGCAGTTCTTC
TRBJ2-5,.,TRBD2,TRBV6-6,CASSSSRELQETQYF,TGTGCCAGCAGTTCATCGCGGGAGTTACAAGAGACCCAGTACTTC
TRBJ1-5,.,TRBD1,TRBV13,CASSLGQGRGNQPQHF,TGTGCCAGCAGCCTAGGACAGGGTAGGGGCAATCAGCCCCAGCATTTT